Listed here are 15 T cell receptor beta chains from one sample, sequenced in a study of control samples from healthy donors and cancer patients. Profiling relied on immunoSEQ multiplex PCR, and the TCRdb table lists in-frame clones only, not all of them. The table includes under 150,000 clones, 89% detected once. Sequenced material: blood. The receptor set was obtained from a young man in good health.

As DNA, the CDR3 is TGTGCCAGCAGCCAAGGGACTAGCGGGGCGGCGCAGTATTTT. Protein sequence: CASSQGTSGAAQYF. The genes are TRBV6-5 and TRBJ2-3; 13 bases fit TRBD2. Germline V CDR1 and CDR2: MNHEY, SVGAGI. The CDR3 sequence is 14 residues long. After removal of 6 bases from V and 10 bases from J, the junction contained 7 bases not matched to a gene.

The J gene is TRBJ1-2, the V gene TRBV19, with 11 nucleotides matching TRBD1. V dropped 5 bases and J dropped 6; count of bases not matched to a gene: 8. This CDR3 has 15 residues. Germline values: CDR1 LNHDA, CDR2 SQIVND (reference sequence). The CDR3 protein is CASSPRDRGINGYTF. The CDR3 region has the DNA TGTGCCAGTAGTCCCCGGGACAGGGGGATAAATGGCTACACCTTC. Filled out from reference TRBV19 and TRBJ1-2, the complete variable domain reads DGGITQSPKYLFRKEGQNVTLSCEQNLNHDAMYWYRQDPGQGLRLIYYSQIVNDFQKGDIAEGYSVSREKKESFPLTVTSAQKNPTAFYLCASSPRDRGINGYTFGSGTRLTVV.

The rearrangement joins TRBV4-3 to TRBJ1-4; no firm D call. This CDR3 is 17 amino acids long. The V end was cut by 3 bases, the J end by 11 bases, with 25 bases between. Germline V gives CDR1 LGHNA, CDR2 YSLEER. The CDR3 sequence is CASSQTPETRRSEKLFF. The CDR3 DNA is TGCGCCAGCAGCCAGACACCCGAGACCCGCCGATCTGAGAAACTGTTTTTT.

This clone appeared once. This chain connects TRBV14 to TRBJ2-3; TRBD1 matches 7 bases. The CDR3 consists of 14 residues. Germline lookup yields CDR1 SGHDN and CDR2 FVKESK. J lost 6 bases, V lost 3 bases, and 6 bases had no gene match. CDR3 nucleotide sequence: TGTGCCAGCAGCCAGAGACAGGGTATGGATACGCAGTATTTT. It encodes CASSQRQGMDTQYF.

J is TRBJ2-3 and V is TRBV11-2; D uncertain. The V end was cut by 1 base, the J end by 2 bases, with 16 bases between. Germline loops: CDR1 SGHAT, CDR2 FQNNGV. This CDR3 comprises 17 residues. CDR3 sequence reads: CASSLGINPQNTDTQYF. The CDR3 DNA sequence: TGTGCCAGCAGCTTAGGCATCAATCCCCAGAACACAGATACGCAGTATTTT.

The V and J genes are TRBV27 and TRBJ1-1; TRBD1 agrees at 7 bases. CDR1 MNHEY and CDR2 SMNVEV come from the germline V gene (reference sequence). The junction had 9 bases not matched to a gene; V was cut back by 4 bases and J by 1 base. The CDR3 covers 16 residues. The CDR3 here is CASSSDRVGSNTEAFF. In DNA, the CDR3 is TGTGCCAGCAGTTCCGACAGGGTAGGATCGAACACTGAAGCTTTCTTT.

The genes are TRBV19 and TRBJ2-7, with D possibly called TRBD1 or TRBD2 (6 bases each). The V gene's germline CDR1 is LNHDA and CDR2 SQIVND (reference sequence). Trimming left V 5 bases short and J 4 bases short, with 12 bases between. The CDR3 sequence is 13 residues long. CDR3 loop: CASSFGGRYEQYF. As DNA, the CDR3 is TGTGCCAGTAGTTTCGGGGGCAGGTACGAGCAGTACTTC. Drawing the rest from reference TRBV19 and TRBJ2-7, the complete variable domain is DGGITQSPKYLFRKEGQNVTLSCEQNLNHDAMYWYRQDPGQGLRLIYYSQIVNDFQKGDIAEGYSVSREKKESFPLTVTSAQKNPTAFYLCASSFGGRYEQYFGPGTRLTVT.

This clone has just one count. The V and J genes are TRBV19 and TRBJ2-1, with 10 bases that match TRBD1. V lost 6 bases, J lost 5 bases, and 10 bases stayed unmatched. The CDR3 totals 16 residues. In germline, CDR1 is LNHDA, CDR2 SQIVND (reference sequence). The CDR3 DNA reads as TGTGCCAGTAGATCGACAGGGGGCCGATTGGACAATGAGCAGTTCTTC. Protein: CASRSTGGRLDNEQFF.

V and J are TRBV14 and TRBJ1-4; D gene uncertain. Looked up from germline, CDR1 is SGHDN and CDR2 is FVKESK. The CDR3 length is 14 residues. The germline V and J ends were trimmed by 4 bases and 7 bases, with 13 bases remaining between them. CDR3 bases: TGTGCCAGCAGCCCGAACTGGAAGGGTGAAAAACTGTTTTTT. This translates into CASSPNWKGEKLFF.

The V gene is TRBV9, the J gene TRBJ2-1, with 7 bases identical to TRBD2. This CDR3 spans 15 amino acids. The V segment lost 0 bases and the J segment 3 bases; nucleotides outside the gene matches: 3. Germline CDR1 is SGDLS and CDR2 is YYNGEE. CDR3 coding DNA: TGTGCCAGCAGCGTAGACGGGGGGATCTACAATGAGCAGTTCTTC. This encodes CASSVDGGIYNEQFF.

The chain carries TRBV20-1 and TRBJ2-7, with no clear D. The V gene's germline CDR1 is DFQATT and CDR2 SNEGSKA (reference sequence). The CDR3 consists of 13 residues. V was pared by 3 bases and J by 7 bases, with 16 bases between. CDR3 sequence reads: CSASNSDNREQYF. In nucleotides, the CDR3 is TGCAGTGCTAGTAACTCCGACAATAGAGAGCAGTACTTC.

The chain carries TRBV7-2 and TRBJ1-2; possible D gene TRBD1, 6 bases. V dropped 0 bases and J dropped 4 bases, with 15 bases sitting between them. CDR3 length: 16 amino acids. The germline V gene has CDR1 SGHTA and CDR2 FQGNSA. CDR3 loop: CASSLAARQGSYGYTF. Written as DNA, the CDR3 is TGTGCCAGCAGCTTAGCGGCGCGGCAGGGGAGCTATGGCTACACCTTC.

A word on this clone: Other DNA sequences from this sample encode an identical CDR3 as well. This sequence joins TRBV19 and TRBJ2-7, with D possibly being TRBD1 or TRBD2 (5 bases each). Trimming shortened V by 1 base and J by 3 bases, and 7 bases separated the two germline ends. This CDR3 is built from 13 residues. Germline CDR1 is LNHDA and CDR2 is SQIVND (reference sequence). CDR3 in DNA: TGTGCCAGTAGTATAGGGGGGAACTACGAGCAGTACTTC. It encodes CASSIGGNYEQYF.

This clone was observed a single time. This chain uses TRBV12-3 or TRBV12-4 with TRBJ1-2; D uncertain. This CDR3 comprises 11 residues. V was pared by 2 bases and J by 4 bases, with 2 bases between. CDR3 region: CASSLLYGYTF. The CDR3 DNA is TGTGCCAGCAGTTTACTCTATGGCTACACCTTC.

This chain links TRBV7-3 with TRBJ2-2; possible D gene TRBD2, 5 bases. Looked up from germline, CDR1 is SGHTA and CDR2 is FQGTGA. V lost 3 bases, J lost 4 bases, and 9 bases lay in between. There are 14 residues in the CDR3. CDR3 sequence (DNA): TGTGCCAGCAGCTTTACTAGTGGCACCGGGGAGCTGTTTTTT. Its protein product is CASSFTSGTGELFF.